Listed here are 4 T cell receptor beta chains from one sample, sequenced in a study of blood T cell repertoires in COVID-19. The method was immunoSEQ multiplex PCR; TCRdb's version includes in-frame clones alone and lacks a portion of them. The sample records about 300,000 clones, roughly 80% being singletons. Specimen: peripheral blood. The origin of the receptors is a human donor with COVID-19, enrolled during active disease. The donor label of this sample is uncertain.

The chain carries TRBV5-1 and TRBJ1-5; D possibly corresponds to TRBD1 (5 bases). The germline V gene has CDR1 SGHRS and CDR2 YFSETQ. Between the trimmed V and J ends, which lost 4 bases and 7 bases, there was a span of 15 bases. This CDR3 has 14 residues. Here the CDR3 DNA reads TGCGCCAGCAGCCTCCTAGGGGAAGAACAGCCCCAGCATTTT. Its protein is CASSLLGEEQPQHF.

CDR3 nucleotides: TGTGCCAGCAGCTTATCACAGGGGGGCTACGAGCAGTACTTC. Amino acids: CASSLSQGGYEQYF. This rearrangement joins TRBV11-1 to TRBJ2-7; 8 nucleotides agree with TRBD1. This CDR3 region has 14 residues. The V segment lost 2 bases and the J segment 3 bases; nucleotides outside the gene matches: 3. CDR1 and CDR2 from the germline V gene are SGHAT and FQDESV (reference sequence).

V is TRBV30 and J is TRBJ2-7; 8 nucleotides align to TRBD2. Germline lookup yields CDR1 GTSNPN and CDR2 SVGIG (reference sequence). This CDR3 is 13 amino acids long. In DNA form, the CDR3 reads TGTGCTAGCGGGAATATCGCCTCCTACGAGCAGTACTTC. It translates to CASGNIASYEQYF.

This clone was counted a few times. The rearrangement uses TRBV7-9 and TRBJ1-6, with 9 positions matching TRBD1. Germline V gene data show CDR1 as SEHNR and CDR2 as FQNEAQ (reference sequence). Unmatched junction bases numbered 4, after V lost 5 bases and J lost 8 bases. This CDR3 has 14 amino acids. CDR3 protein: CASSPGQGDSPLHF. The CDR3 DNA sequence: TGTGCCAGCAGCCCGGGACAGGGCGATTCACCCCTCCACTTT.